This T cell receptor beta chain was profiled in a study of response to subunit inactivated influenza vaccine. Study-wide findings and caveats: The study's authors posited that every seasonal influenza vaccination enlists few new T cells.

V was clipped by 0 bases and J by 1 base; unmatched bases: 7. The CDR3 contains 17 residues. The germline V gene encodes CDR1 ENHRY and CDR2 SYGVKD. This clonotype was detected ten times or more. Its antigen is still unknown. TCRdb reprocessed the RT-PCR reads with MiXCR, giving one entry per CDR3 protein. Here the sample spans roughly 780,000 distinct CDR3 sequences, approximately 18% being singletons. The chain links TRBV10-3 to TRBJ2-3, with 7 positions matching TRBD1. The starting material was PBMCs from blood, obtained 5 days after vaccination. This clonotype was obtained from a man aged 50 to 59 who received an inactivated influenza vaccine. CDR3 sequence (DNA): TGTGCCATCAGTGAGTCGTTAAGGGGGCTGGGCACAGATACGCAGTATTTT. Translating gives CAISESLRGLGTDTQYF.